The text below deals with one T cell receptor beta chain. This record belongs to a study of blood T cell repertoires in COVID-19. Study details: Donors in the United States, Italy and Spain gave samples during acute or convalescent COVID-19. Sources were T cells, B-cell-depleted T cells, or PBMCs; the material itself was cDNA or gDNA.

Study processing details: From reference gene primer amplification, estimates of nucleated cell counts were derived. Produced via immunoSEQ multiplex PCR; TCRdb's table is partial and in-frame only. The D gene and trimming were derived from the DNA, and the V and J assignments and clone size from that table. The table has tens of thousands of clones, around 86% seen once. V trimming: 6 bases; J trimming: 4 bases; junction bases outside the gene matches: 7. This CDR3 region has 15 residues. The germline V gene encodes CDR1 SGHTA and CDR2 FQGNSA. The sequence derives from a human donor in a cohort sampled during active COVID-19. The V call is TRBV7-2, the J call TRBJ1-3; 9 bases are shared with TRBD1. What was sequenced was peripheral blood. The CDR3 sequence is CASRYTGGWGNTIYF. CDR3 sequence (DNA): TGTGCCAGCAGATATACAGGGGGCTGGGGAAACACCATATATTTT.